This is a list of T cell receptor beta chains from one sample in a study of cytomegalovirus exposure and HLA in healthy donors. The method was immunoSEQ multiplex PCR; TCRdb's version includes in-frame clones alone and lacks a portion of them. Of 150,000 to 180,000 clones in the sample, roughly 90% were seen once. The sequenced sample consisted of PBMCs. The receptors shown here come from a young man in good health and CMV-seropositive. Each CDR3 is given without its conserved first and last residue. Fields, in order: V gene, CDR3 protein.

TRBV11-2,ASSFGRGGELF
TRBV2,ASSVEAGHQYGYT
TRBV7-2,ASTESGISTDTQY
TRBV19,ASSPDWQGSGNTIY
TRBV2,ASSELGQGDYGYT
TRBV20-1,SATGGAEAF
TRBV2,ASSAPLREQY
TRBV11-1,ASSLAGGARQF
TRBV2,ASKDTSGLGDTQY
TRBV30,AWSAGAEQY
TRBV6-1,ASSPQTGAYQPQH
TRBV6-1,ASSEAKRGVYNEQF
TRBV6-4,ASSGTQGADEQF
TRBV6-6,ASSSMTGVNEKLF
TRBV29-1,SVTTRDSNSPLH
TRBV7-2,ASSGRSSGLISYNEQF
TRBV29-1,SGQVRGSTGELF
TRBV25-1,ASSEYEGDNEQF
TRBV7-9,ASSFRTGTVSYGYT
TRBV29-1,SVEEVRDPENTEAF
TRBV7-2,ASSFSGQKETQY
TRBV5-1,ASSLGPASGRDTQY
TRBV6-1,ASREVTGGPYEQY
TRBV14,ASSQRGSTGELF
TRBV7-8,ASSLPRTALAEETQY
TRBV7-6,ASSFGLGTDTQY
TRBV30,AWSVQTLAKNIQY
TRBV4-3,ASSRDSGGAEWSTDTQY
TRBV7-8,ASSLNSGRGDTDTQY
TRBV6-1,ASSRGQGAGETQY
TRBV2,ASRGQVGETQY
TRBV7-9,ASSPGGANGYT
TRBV5-6,ASSLEGLYGYT
TRBV6-5,ASSYQRQGGETQY
TRBV18,ASSSDRTYGYT
TRBV7-2,ASSPRTTYTGELF
TRBV7-7,ASSAGTGTSAKDTQY
TRBV7-9,ASSLAGDRGYEQY
TRBV27,ASSSPRGGATYEQY
TRBV11-2,ASSRRGTNQPQH
TRBV5-1,ASSSGASGRAGELF
TRBV18,ASSPMTGGPSPLH